This record concerns one TCR beta chain sequence. Its antigen is undetermined. Sorting based on CD45RO/CCR7/CD25/CD127/CD95/CD27 separated CD4+ naive, central memory, regulatory and stem cell-like memory cells. Purity exceeded 98% in all sorted populations. This sample was included in a study of beta chain features in type 1 diabetes. V lost 4 bases and J lost 4; bases outside the gene matches: 9. Germline V gene lookup returns CDR1 SGHRS and CDR2 YFSETQ. The CDR3 loop spans 15 amino acids. Study observations and caveats: TCRB CDR3 length was moderately but significantly reduced in all four CD4+ subsets of Type 1 diabetes patients. It was among patients, rather than healthy donors, that naive, central memory and Treg TCRB repertoires appeared more similar.

Expressed TCRB transcripts got sequenced, as all isolated RNA was reverse transcribed. The method was immunoSEQ multiplex PCR; TCRdb's version includes in-frame clones alone and lacks a portion of them. The profile covers some 250,000 clones, with roughly 13% appearing a single time and approximately 0.018% taken by the ten largest. The TCR comes from a man aged 25 to 40 with type 1 diabetes. Sequences were obtained from naive CD4+ T cells from blood. J is TRBJ2-3 and V is TRBV5-1, with TRBD1 matching over 7 bases. The CDR3 loop reads CASSQSDRVPDTQYF. CDR3 DNA: TGCGCCAGCAGCCAATCCGACAGGGTCCCAGATACGCAGTATTTT.